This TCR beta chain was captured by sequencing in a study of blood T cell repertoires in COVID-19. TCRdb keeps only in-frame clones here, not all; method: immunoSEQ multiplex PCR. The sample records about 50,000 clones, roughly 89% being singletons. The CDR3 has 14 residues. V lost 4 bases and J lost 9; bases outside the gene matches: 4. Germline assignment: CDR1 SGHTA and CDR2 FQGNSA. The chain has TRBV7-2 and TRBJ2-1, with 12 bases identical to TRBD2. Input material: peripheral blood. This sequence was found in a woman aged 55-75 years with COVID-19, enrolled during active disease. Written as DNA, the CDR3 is TGTGCCAGCAGCTACCGACTAGCGGGAGCTGAGCAGTTCTTC. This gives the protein CASSYRLAGAEQFF.